This entry lists 13 T cell receptor beta chains sequenced from one sample in a study of shared clonotypes between healthy human individuals. Sequencing was performed with immunoSEQ multiplex PCR; in TCRdb, only in-frame clones are kept and a portion is missing. This sample has 550,000 to 800,000 clones, with about 74% found just once. Sample: memory CD4+ T cells sorted from blood. Subset described: CD45RA-negative fraction. These receptors were collected from a woman aged 30 to 39 in good health.

This clone was recorded at least ten times. Other DNA sequences from this sample encode an identical CDR3 as well. The rearrangement uses TRBV5-1 and TRBJ2-1, with D hard to call. Trimming pared 0 bases from V and 4 bases from J, leaving 11 bases between. The germline gives CDR1 SGHRS, CDR2 YFSETQ. CDR3 length equals 15 residues. CDR3 nucleotide sequence: TGCGCCAGCAGCTTGGATCGTGTGGCGTACAATGAGCAGTTCTTC. Amino acids: CASSLDRVAYNEQFF. Full variable domain (missing parts from reference TRBV5-1 and TRBJ2-1): KAGVTQTPRYLIKTRGQQVTLSCSPISGHRSVSWYQQTPGQGLQFLFEYFSETQRNKGNFPGRFSGRQFSNSRSEMNVSTLELGDSALYLCASSLDRVAYNEQFFGPGTRLTVL.

This chain uses TRBV11-1 with TRBJ2-1, with TRBD2 identical over 7 bases. The CDR3 totals 16 residues. The germline gives CDR1 SGHAT, CDR2 FQDESV (reference sequence). Trimming at V came to 5 bases and at J to 6 bases, leaving 13 bases not matched to a gene. The CDR3 region has the DNA TGTGCCAGCAGCCCCCGGGTGGGGGGGTTCCTCAATGAGCAGTTCTTC. Its protein is CASSPRVGGFLNEQFF.

This chain uses TRBV19 with TRBJ2-5, with a tentative D call TRBD1 (6 bases). V lost 6 bases, J lost 6 bases, and 20 bases lay in between. The CDR3 runs 15 residues. The germline gives CDR1 LNHDA, CDR2 SQIVND (reference sequence). The CDR3 reads CASSYQDSLRKTQYF. Written as DNA, the CDR3 is TGTGCCAGTAGCTATCAGGACAGCCTCCGAAAGACCCAGTACTTC.

This clone showed up just a few times. The V gene is TRBV7-9, the J gene TRBJ1-4; 10 bases fit TRBD1. The germline CDR1 and CDR2 sequences are SEHNR and FQNEAQ (reference sequence). The CDR3 length is 15 residues. Trimming took 1 base from V and 5 from J; bases not matched to a gene: 1. CDR3 sequence: CASSLVGQGNEKLFF. CDR3 bases: TGTGCCAGCAGCTTAGTGGGACAGGGGAATGAAAAACTGTTTTTT.

The J gene is TRBJ1-1, the V gene TRBV5-5; D possibly corresponds to TRBD1 (5 bases). V dropped 0 bases and J dropped 5 bases, with 8 bases sitting between them. The CDR3 spans 13 residues. The V gene's germline CDR1 is SGHKS and CDR2 YYEKEE (reference sequence). This CDR3 is CASSLEGKTEAFF. The CDR3 bases are TGTGCCAGCAGCTTGGAGGGGAAGACTGAAGCTTTCTTT.

The chain uses TRBV19 and TRBJ2-1, with 7 bases aligning to TRBD1. Germline V CDR1 and CDR2: LNHDA, SQIVND (reference sequence). With V trimmed by 5 bases and J by 4 bases, 5 bases remained unmatched. This CDR3 comprises 14 residues. CDR3 sequence: CASSSGTDYNEQFF. As DNA, the CDR3 is TGTGCCAGTAGTTCCGGGACAGATTACAATGAGCAGTTCTTC.

The rearrangement links TRBV5-6 to TRBJ2-1, with D possibly TRBD2 on 6 matching bases. Germline assignment: CDR1 SGHDT and CDR2 YYEEEE. The CDR3 contains 11 residues. Trimming stripped 4 bases from V and 8 bases from J, with 7 bases between. The CDR3 region is CASSRDYEQFF. Written as DNA, the CDR3 is TGTGCCAGCAGCCGGGACTATGAGCAGTTCTTC.

This clone was counted only a few times. CDR3 protein: CASSISFWDSEQYF. CDR3 DNA sequence: TGTGCCAGTAGTATCTCGTTTTGGGACTCCGAGCAGTACTTC. This chain links TRBV19 with TRBJ2-7, with D possibly TRBD2 on 6 matching bases. This CDR3 is built from 14 residues. Germline CDR1 and CDR2: LNHDA and SQIVND (reference sequence). The V gene lost 3 bases and the J gene lost 6 bases, with 15 bases spanning the gap.

This clone was seen ten or more times. The J gene is TRBJ1-3, the V gene TRBV11-3; D is unclear. CDR1 SGHNT and CDR2 YENEEA come from the germline V gene. This CDR3 contains 15 residues. V shed 2 bases and J shed 0 bases, with 8 bases lying between them. CDR3 in DNA: TGTGCCAGCAGCTTATCCCCGGGCTCTGGAAACACCATATATTTT. Translated, it gives CASSLSPGSGNTIYF.

The genes are TRBV27 and TRBJ1-2; D gene unclear. CDR1 and CDR2 from the germline V gene are MNHEY and SMNVEV (reference sequence). The CDR3 loop spans 18 amino acids. V was clipped by 5 bases and J by 4 bases, with 26 bases between them. CDR3 DNA sequence: TGTGCCAGCAGTATCACACCCTCCGGACTTCGGGAGGGCTATGGCTACACCTTC. Its translation: CASSITPSGLREGYGYTF.

This chain links TRBV7-2 with TRBJ2-1; TRBD2 aligns across 13 bases. Losses at the gene ends were 6 bases for V and 9 bases for J; bases not matched to a gene: 11. The CDR3 consists of 16 residues. Germline assignment: CDR1 SGHTA and CDR2 FQGNSA. CDR3 in DNA: TGTGCCAGCAGTCTCGAACTAGCGGGAGGGCCTGGTGAGCAGTTCTTC. Its translation is CASSLELAGGPGEQFF.

This chain uses TRBV2 with TRBJ2-7; D may be TRBD2 (6 bases). The CDR3 has 14 amino acids. Germline CDR1 reads SNHLY; CDR2 reads FYNNEI. Trimming shortened V by 7 bases and J by 2 bases, and 15 bases separated the two germline ends. The CDR3 DNA reads as TGTGCCAGCACCGAGCGGGTGACCGCCTACGAGCAGTACTTC. This gives the protein CASTERVTAYEQYF. The variable domain in full, with the rest retrieved from reference TRBV2 and TRBJ2-7, is EPEVTQTPSHQVTQMGQEVILRCVPISNHLYFYWYRQILGQKVEFLVSFYNNEISEKSEIFDDQFSVERPDGSNFTLKIRSTKLEDSAMYFCASTERVTAYEQYFGPGTRLTVT.

This chain joins TRBV29-1 and TRBJ1-5, with 8 bases identical to TRBD1. Losses at the gene ends were 3 bases for V and 8 bases for J; bases not matched to a gene: 6. This CDR3 contains 13 residues. The germline gives CDR1 SQVTM, CDR2 ANQGSEA. CDR3 nucleotides: TGCAGCGTTGAGGAACAGGGGGGTGAGCCCCAGCATTTT. Its protein is CSVEEQGGEPQHF.